This TCR beta chain originates from a study of Ad26.COV2.S vaccination and SARS-CoV-2 variants. Background on the study: Ad26.COV2.S shots went into the muscle once or twice, 56 days apart. Study-level results: Non-spike TCR breadth was similar in vaccine and placebo recipients.

Repertoires were generated with immunoSEQ multiplex PCR, while TCRdb's copy carries only in-frame clones and drops some. Among over 200,000 clones listed, around 87% were seen once. This clone was counted a single time. Its target is not known. There are 14 residues in the CDR3. From germline, CDR1 is LNHDA and CDR2 SQIVND (reference sequence). V was clipped by 1 base and J by 4 bases, with 11 bases between them. As for treatment: about 20 received Ad26.COV2.S at low or high dose, single or two shots; about 5 received placebo; per-sample allocation not given. Specimen acquisition occurred on day 63 following the initial vaccine or placebo injection.

The gene calls are TRBV19 and TRBJ2-7; D is unresolved. This receptor was obtained from a person between 18 and 65 years old who received the Ad26.COV2.S COVID-19 vaccine or a placebo. Sequenced material: peripheral blood, taken in a trial of Ad26.COV2.S vaccine versus placebo. CDR3: CASSIGGFGYEQYF. The DNA for the CDR3 is TGTGCCAGTAGTATAGGGGGATTTGGTTACGAGCAGTACTTC.